The text below deals with one TCR beta chain. This specimen comes from a study of blood T cell repertoires in COVID-19. Study background: Acute and convalescent COVID-19 samples came from the United States, Italy and Spain.

In germline, CDR1 is LNHDA, CDR2 SQIVND (reference sequence). With 8 bases clipped from V and 0 bases from J, the junction kept 9 bases outside the gene matches. The CDR3 is 15 amino acids. Measured with immunoSEQ multiplex PCR; TCRdb has only the in-frame clones, and not every one. The sample lists about 210,000 clones, around 81% occurring once. Ages ranged from about 18 to 89 years, with residence in about 24 US areas. The chain links TRBV19 to TRBJ2-7; TRBD2 agrees at 8 bases. The specimen sequenced was PBMCs or T cells enriched from blood (not recorded which). The sequence was collected from a man younger than 40 with acute COVID-19. CDR3 DNA sequence: TGTGCCAGTTCTCCCAGCGGGGGCCTCTCCTACGAGCAGTACTTC. It is translated as CASSPSGGLSYEQYF.